Given below is one T cell receptor beta chain in context. Its antigen is not identified. V shed 6 bases and J shed 6 bases, with 21 bases lying between them. The CDR3 has 15 residues. The germline V gene encodes CDR1 MNHEY and CDR2 SVGEGT. These data originate in a study of T cells in Graves' hyperthyroidism and ophthalmopathy. Using RNA transcripts as the source, TCR beta CDR3 regions were amplified. The TCR CDR3 first-round RT-PCR relied on the HTBI primer set. TCRdb redid the calling of the multiplex PCR reads with MiXCR, one entry per CDR3 protein. The table has roughly 240,000 distinct CDR3 sequences, approximately 24% seen once. Study-level results: Blood also showed most of the thyroid clonotypes that were expanded above 0.001. Ophthalmopathy was told apart from stable hyperthyroidism by a 13 V-J model.

The rearrangement uses TRBV6-2 or TRBV6-3 and TRBJ2-7; tentatively, D is TRBD2 (7 bases). The sequence derives from a woman between 35 and 50 years old with Graves' ophthalmopathy. The sample consisted of blood. CDR3 protein: CASSPAGAGDFEQYF. CDR3 DNA sequence: TGTGCCAGCAGCCCAGCAGGGGCGGGGGACTTCGAGCAGTACTTC.